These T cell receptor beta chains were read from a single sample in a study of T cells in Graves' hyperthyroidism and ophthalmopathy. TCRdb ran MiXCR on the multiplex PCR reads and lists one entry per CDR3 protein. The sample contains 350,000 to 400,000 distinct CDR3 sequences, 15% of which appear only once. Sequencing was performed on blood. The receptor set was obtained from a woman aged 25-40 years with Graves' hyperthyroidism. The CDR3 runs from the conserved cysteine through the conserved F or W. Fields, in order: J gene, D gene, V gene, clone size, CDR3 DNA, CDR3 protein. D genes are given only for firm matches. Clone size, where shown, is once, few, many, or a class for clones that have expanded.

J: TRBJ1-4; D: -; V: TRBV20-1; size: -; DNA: TGCAGTGCTAGCGCCCGGGTGCTGAATGAAAAACTGTTTTTT; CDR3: CSASARVLNEKLFF
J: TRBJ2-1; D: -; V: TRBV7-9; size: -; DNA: TGTGCCAGCAGCACCGGGCGCAATGAGCAGTTCTTC; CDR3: CASSTGRNEQFF
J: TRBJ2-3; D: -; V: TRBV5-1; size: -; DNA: TGCGCCAGCAGTCTAGCTTTTGGCACAGATACGCAGTATTTT; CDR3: CASSLAFGTDTQYF
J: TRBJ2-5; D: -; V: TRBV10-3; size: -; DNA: TGTGCCATCAGTGAGCGAGGTGACCCCGGAAAGACCCAGTACTTC; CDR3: CAISERGDPGKTQYF
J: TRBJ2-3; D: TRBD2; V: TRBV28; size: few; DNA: TGTGCCAGCAGTTTGCGCGGGAGGGTTTCTAGCACAGATACGCAGTATTTT; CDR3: CASSLRGRVSSTDTQYF
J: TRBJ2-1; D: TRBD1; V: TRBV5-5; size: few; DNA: TGTGCCAGCAGCTTGGGGGACCGTGGACAGGCGTTTATCTCCTACAATGAGCAGTTCTTC; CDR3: CASSLGDRGQAFISYNEQFF
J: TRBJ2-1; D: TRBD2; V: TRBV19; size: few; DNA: TGTGCCAGTAGTCCCCCGCGACTAGCGGGAGCGAATGAGCAGTTCTTC; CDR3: CASSPPRLAGANEQFF
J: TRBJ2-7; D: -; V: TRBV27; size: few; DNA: TGTGCCAGCAGTCCATATAGCGGTTACGAGCAGTACTTC; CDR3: CASSPYSGYEQYF
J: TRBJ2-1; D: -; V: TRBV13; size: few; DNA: TGTGCCAGCAGCTCTCCCCTTAATGAGCAGTTCTTC; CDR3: CASSSPLNEQFF
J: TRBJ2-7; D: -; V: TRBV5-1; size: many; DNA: TGCGCCAGCAGCGCCCTCACGGGAGCTTCCTACGAGCAGTACTTC; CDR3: CASSALTGASYEQYF
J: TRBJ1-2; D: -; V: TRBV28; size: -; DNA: TGTGCCAGCAGTTTATCTGGGCGGCGGGATGGCTACACCTTC; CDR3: CASSLSGRRDGYTF
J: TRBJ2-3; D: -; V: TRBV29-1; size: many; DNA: TGCAGCGCCGACGGCGCCAGCGGTCAGGATACGCAGTATTTT; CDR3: CSADGASGQDTQYF
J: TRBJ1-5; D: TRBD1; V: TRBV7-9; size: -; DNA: TGTGCCAGCAGCCCGGGACAGGGGGGTTCGGGCAATCAGCCCCAGCATTTT; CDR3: CASSPGQGGSGNQPQHF
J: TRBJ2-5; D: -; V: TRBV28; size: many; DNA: TGTGCCAGCAGTGATGAAGAGACCCAGTACTTC; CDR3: CASSDEETQYF
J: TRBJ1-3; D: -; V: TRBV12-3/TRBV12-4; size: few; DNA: TGTGCCAGCAGGATAAGGAACAGTGGAAACACCATATATTTT; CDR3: CASRIRNSGNTIYF
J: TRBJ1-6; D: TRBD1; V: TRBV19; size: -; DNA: TGTGCCACCAAGCCGGGACAGGATAATTCACCCCTCCACTTT; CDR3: CATKPGQDNSPLHF
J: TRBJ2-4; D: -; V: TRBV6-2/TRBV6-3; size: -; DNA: TGTGCCAGCACCGGAGCCAAAAACATTCAGTACTTC; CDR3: CASTGAKNIQYF
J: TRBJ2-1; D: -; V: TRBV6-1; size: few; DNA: TGTGCCAGCAGTTCTATCAGTGAGCAGTTCTTC; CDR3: CASSSISEQFF
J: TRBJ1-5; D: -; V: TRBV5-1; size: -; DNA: TGCGCCAGCAGCTTGGAGGGTGGGGGGGGTCAGCCCCAGCATTTT; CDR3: CASSLEGGGGQPQHF
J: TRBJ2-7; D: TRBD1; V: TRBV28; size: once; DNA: TGTGCCAGCAGTTCACCCGGGACAGGTCACGAGCAGTACTTC; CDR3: CASSSPGTGHEQYF
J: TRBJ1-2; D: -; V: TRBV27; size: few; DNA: TGTGCCAGCAGTTTATCGCTGGGGGTGTATGGCTACACCTTC; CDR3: CASSLSLGVYGYTF
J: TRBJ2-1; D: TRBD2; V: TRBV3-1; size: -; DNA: TGTGCCAGCAGCCAAGATACTAGCGGGTACAATGAGCAGTTCTTC; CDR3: CASSQDTSGYNEQFF
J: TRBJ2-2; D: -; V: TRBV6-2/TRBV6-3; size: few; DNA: TGTGCCAGCAGTTATGGTCAGGAGGCCGGGGAGCTGTTTTTT; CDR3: CASSYGQEAGELFF
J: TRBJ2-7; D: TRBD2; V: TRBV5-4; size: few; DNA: TGTGCCAGCAGCCAGGATGGGGCGGGGGGCTCCTACGAGCAGTACTTC; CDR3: CASSQDGAGGSYEQYF
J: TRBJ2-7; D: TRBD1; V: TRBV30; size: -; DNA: TGTGCCTGGAGTCTGGGACAGGGGGGCGACGAGCAGTACTTC; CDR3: CAWSLGQGGDEQYF
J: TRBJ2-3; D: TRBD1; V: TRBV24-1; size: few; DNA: TGTGCCACCAGCAGCGACAGGGATCCCACAGATACGCAGTATTTT; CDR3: CATSSDRDPTDTQYF
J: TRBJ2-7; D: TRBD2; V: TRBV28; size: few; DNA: TGTGCCAGCACCATACGGGGACTAGCGGGAGGCGAGCGATCGTACGAGCAGTACTTC; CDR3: CASTIRGLAGGERSYEQYF
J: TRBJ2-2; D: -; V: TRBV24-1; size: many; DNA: TGTGCCACCAGTGATTCCCGACCGATAACCGGGGAGCTGTTTTTT; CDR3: CATSDSRPITGELFF
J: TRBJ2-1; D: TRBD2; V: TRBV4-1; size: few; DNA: TGCGCCAGCAGCCAAGGGCCTAGCGGGAGGACCTACAATGAGCAGTTCTTC; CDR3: CASSQGPSGRTYNEQFF
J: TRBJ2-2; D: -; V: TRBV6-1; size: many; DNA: TGTGCCAGCCCACAGGGTTTAAACACCGGGGAGCTGTTTTTT; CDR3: CASPQGLNTGELFF
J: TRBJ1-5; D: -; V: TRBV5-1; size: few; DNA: TGCGCCAGCAGATTGGGGGTAGTTAGCAATCAGCCCCAGCATTTT; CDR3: CASRLGVVSNQPQHF
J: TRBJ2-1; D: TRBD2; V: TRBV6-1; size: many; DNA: TGTGCCAGCAGCTCACTAGCGGGAGCTTTAGGTGAGCAGTTCTTC; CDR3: CASSSLAGALGEQFF
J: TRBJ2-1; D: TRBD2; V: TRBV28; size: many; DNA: TGTGCCACCACGGGAGGGCCAAATGAGCAGTTCTTC; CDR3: CATTGGPNEQFF
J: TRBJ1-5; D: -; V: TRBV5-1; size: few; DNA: TGCGCCAGCAGCCCGGCCCCATCGAGCAATCAGCCCCAGCATTTT; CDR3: CASSPAPSSNQPQHF
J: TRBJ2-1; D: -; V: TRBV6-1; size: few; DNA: TGTGCCAGCAGCCGCGGGAAGACGTATGAGCAGTTCTTC; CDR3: CASSRGKTYEQFF
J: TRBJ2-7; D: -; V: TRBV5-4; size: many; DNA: TGTGCCAGCAGCTTGGCAGGGCCTGCGGGCGAGCAGTACTTC; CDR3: CASSLAGPAGEQYF
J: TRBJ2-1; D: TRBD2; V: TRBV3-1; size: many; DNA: TGTGCCAGCAGCCAACAGGGACTAGCGGGAGGGCCCCGAGGTAATGAGCAGTTCTTC; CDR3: CASSQQGLAGGPRGNEQFF
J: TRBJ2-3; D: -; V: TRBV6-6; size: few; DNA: TGTGCCAGCAGTTACTCGTTTTCCCTCACAGATACGCAGTATTTT; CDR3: CASSYSFSLTDTQYF
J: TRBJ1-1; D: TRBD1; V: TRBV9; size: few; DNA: TGTGCCAGCAGCGTAAGTCGCGACAGGGCGGAGAACACTGAAGCTTTCTTT; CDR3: CASSVSRDRAENTEAFF
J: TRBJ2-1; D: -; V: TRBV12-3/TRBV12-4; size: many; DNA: TGTGCCAGCAATAACCGGGCCAATAATGAGCAGTTCTTC; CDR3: CASNNRANNEQFF
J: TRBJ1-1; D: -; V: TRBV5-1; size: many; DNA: TGCGCCAGCAGCTTGGGTAGGGGACCCACTGAAGCTTTCTTT; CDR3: CASSLGRGPTEAFF
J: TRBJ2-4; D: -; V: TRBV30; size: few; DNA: TGTGCCTGGAGTGCCTCGAAAAACATTCAGTACTTC; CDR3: CAWSASKNIQYF
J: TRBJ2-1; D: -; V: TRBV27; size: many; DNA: TGTGCCAGCAGTTTAATCGGCCCAGGGGCTTACAATGAGCAGTTCTTC; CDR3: CASSLIGPGAYNEQFF
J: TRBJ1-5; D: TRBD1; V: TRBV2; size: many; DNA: TGTGCCAGCAGTGAAGGACAGGGGTCGGGACAGCCCCAGCATTTT; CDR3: CASSEGQGSGQPQHF
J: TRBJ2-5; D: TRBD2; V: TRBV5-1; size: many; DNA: TGCGCCAGCAGCGTAATCGGGACTAGCGGAGAGACCCAGTACTTC; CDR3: CASSVIGTSGETQYF